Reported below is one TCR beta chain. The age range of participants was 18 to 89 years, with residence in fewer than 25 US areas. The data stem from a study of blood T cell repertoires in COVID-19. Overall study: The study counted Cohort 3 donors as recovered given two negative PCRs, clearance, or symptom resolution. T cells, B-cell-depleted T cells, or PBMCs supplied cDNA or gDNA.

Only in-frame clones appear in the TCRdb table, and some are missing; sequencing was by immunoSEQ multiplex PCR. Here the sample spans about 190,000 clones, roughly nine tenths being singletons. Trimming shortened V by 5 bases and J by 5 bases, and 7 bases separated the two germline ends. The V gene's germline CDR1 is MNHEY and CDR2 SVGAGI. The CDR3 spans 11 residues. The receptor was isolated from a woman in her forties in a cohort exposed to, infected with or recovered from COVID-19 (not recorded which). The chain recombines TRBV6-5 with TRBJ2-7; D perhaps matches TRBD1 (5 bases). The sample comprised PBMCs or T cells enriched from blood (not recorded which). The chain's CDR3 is CASSQGNEQYF. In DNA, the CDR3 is TGTGCCAGCAGTCAGGGTAACGAGCAGTACTTC.